These 28 T cell receptor beta chains came from one sample sequenced in a study of identical twins. TCRdb reprocessed the 5' RACE reads via MiXCR and lists one record per CDR3 protein. The repertoire holds around 680,000 distinct CDR3 sequences, with about 9.4% as singletons. These data also formed part of another study, on yellow fever vaccine responses in identical twins.

The sample comprised PBMCs. The receptors come from a woman aged 18-30 years in good health.

This clonotype has only a few counts. CDR3 amino acids: CASSEERGIRFYTF. Here the CDR3 DNA reads TGTGCCAGCAGTGAGGAACGGGGAATTCGTTTCTACACCTTC. V gene TRBV27 combines with J gene TRBJ1-2; D call uncertain. CDR3 length: 14 residues. The V and J ends lost 5 bases and 10 bases respectively, with 20 bases between them. Germline lookup yields CDR1 MNHEY and CDR2 SMNVEV (reference sequence).

The V call is TRBV10-2, the J call TRBJ2-7, with D perhaps TRBD1 or TRBD2 (5 bases each). In germline, CDR1 is WSHSY, CDR2 SAAADI. This CDR3 is built from 14 residues. The V gene lost 4 bases and the J gene lost 3 bases, with 13 bases spanning the gap. The CDR3 sequence is CASSGPGTNYEQYF. Written as DNA, the CDR3 is TGCGCCAGCAGTGGCCCCGGGACCAACTACGAGCAGTACTTC.

The CDR3 region has the DNA TGTGCCAGCAGCTGGACTGGGCTTTACAATGAGCAGTTCTTC. Protein sequence: CASSWTGLYNEQFF. The rearrangement uses TRBV6-2 or TRBV6-3 and TRBJ2-1; D is possibly TRBD2 (5 bases). V lost 6 bases to trimming and J lost 4 bases, with 13 bases between them. Germline CDR1 and CDR2: MNHEY and SVGEGT. The CDR3 sequence is 14 residues long.

This clonotype was seen many times. This sequence joins TRBV6-4 and TRBJ2-3, with TRBD2 matching 9 bases. Germline values: CDR1 MRHNA, CDR2 SNTAGT. The trim removed 2 bases at V and 3 bases at J, leaving 3 bases unmatched. This CDR3 is built from 15 residues. CDR3 sequence reads: CASSDGSGGTDTQYF. The CDR3 coding sequence is TGTGCCAGCAGTGACGGAAGCGGGGGGACAGATACGCAGTATTTT.

This clonotype occurred many times. V and J are TRBV4-1 and TRBJ2-2; 9 bases align to TRBD1. The CDR3 loop spans 14 amino acids. Germline lookup yields CDR1 MGHRA and CDR2 YSYEKL. V was clipped by 1 base and J by 6 bases; unmatched bases: 0. Here the CDR3 reads CASSQGQGAGELFF. CDR3 nucleotides: TGCGCCAGCAGCCAAGGACAGGGGGCCGGGGAGCTGTTTTTT.

The chain is built from TRBV7-2 and TRBJ2-7; D possibly corresponds to TRBD2 (5 bases). Germline CDR1 and CDR2: SGHTA and FQGNSA. The CDR3 is made up of 14 amino acids. Trimming stripped 1 base from V and 3 bases from J, with 10 bases between. CDR3 sequence: CASSLGGKGYEQYF. CDR3 DNA sequence: TGTGCCAGCAGCTTAGGAGGGAAAGGCTACGAGCAGTACTTC.

This clonotype was observed a handful of times. The genes are TRBV24-1 and TRBJ2-1; D ambiguous. V was shortened by 3 bases and J by 2 bases, with 7 bases between the two germline ends. The CDR3 runs 14 residues. Germline-derived CDR1 and CDR2 are KGHDR and SFDVKD. The CDR3 protein is CATSDPGPYNEQFF. The CDR3 nucleotides are TGTGCCACCAGTGATCCGGGCCCCTACAATGAGCAGTTCTTC.

This rearrangement joins TRBV3-1 to TRBJ2-3; D may be TRBD2 (7 bases). Germline V gives CDR1 LGHDT, CDR2 YNNKEL (reference sequence). Deletions cut 0 bases from V and 6 bases from J, with 22 bases between. This CDR3 is 18 amino acids long. The CDR3: CASSQEVFRGASDDTQYF. The CDR3 DNA is TGTGCCAGCAGCCAAGAGGTCTTTCGGGGGGCGTCTGACGATACGCAGTATTTT.

This sequence joins TRBV11-2 and TRBJ2-5, with 10 bases that match TRBD1. CDR3 length equals 15 residues. With 1 base clipped from V and 4 bases from J, the junction kept 3 bases outside the gene matches. Germline V gives CDR1 SGHAT, CDR2 FQNNGV. The CDR3 is CASSLVRTGGETQYF. The DNA for the CDR3 is TGTGCCAGCAGCTTAGTCAGGACAGGGGGAGAGACCCAGTACTTC. Supplemented by reference TRBV11-2 and TRBJ2-5, the full variable domain reads EAGVAQSPRYKIIEKRQSVAFWCNPISGHATLYWYQQILGQGPKLLIQFQNNGVVDDSQLPKDRFSAERLKGVDSTLKIQPAKLEDSAVYLCASSLVRTGGETQYFGPGTRLLVL.

The V gene is TRBV5-6, the J gene TRBJ2-3; D remains ambiguous. CDR1 is SGHDT, CDR2 YYEEEE, per germline. The CDR3 has 15 residues. V lost 4 bases and J lost 0, with 12 bases in between. DNA for the CDR3: TGTGCCAGCAGCCGCATAACCACTAGCACAGATACGCAGTATTTT. Its translation: CASSRITTSTDTQYF.

CDR3 sequence (DNA): TGTGCCAGCAGTTACTCACTCCGGGACATTTACAATGAGCAGTTCTTC. Translating it yields CASSYSLRDIYNEQFF. The chain is built from TRBV6-2 or TRBV6-3 and TRBJ2-1, with D maybe TRBD1 (6 bases). The CDR3 totals 16 residues. The V gene lost 0 bases and the J gene lost 4 bases, with 13 bases spanning the gap. CDR1 MNHEY and CDR2 SVGEGT come from the germline V gene.

The J gene is TRBJ2-3, the V gene TRBV20-1; TRBD2 matches 8 bases. The CDR3 totals 14 residues. The J segment lost 4 bases and the V segment lost 7 bases, leaving 10 bases of the junction unmatched. The germline V gene has CDR1 DFQATT and CDR2 SNEGSKA (reference sequence). The CDR3 is CSVRGLVFPDTQYF. CDR3 DNA: TGCAGTGTCCGGGGACTAGTCTTTCCAGATACGCAGTATTTT.

Only a few counts were recorded for this clonotype. This rearrangement joins TRBV2 to TRBJ2-7, with 9 bases matching TRBD1. From germline, CDR1 is SNHLY and CDR2 FYNNEI. With V trimmed by 0 bases and J by 3 bases, 0 bases remained unmatched. The CDR3 is made up of 14 amino acids. CDR3 nucleotide sequence: TGTGCCAGCAGTGAAGCGGGACAGGGCTACGAGCAGTACTTC. This encodes CASSEAGQGYEQYF.

This clonotype was detected only once. The junction departs from germline at one end; a sequencing error may be responsible. V gene TRBV2 combines with J gene TRBJ2-2; D unclear. The CDR3 has 18 amino acids. Germline V gives CDR1 SNHLY, CDR2 FYNNEI. The CDR3 region is CARSLSSWLSPSTGELFF. The DNA for the CDR3 is TGTGCCCGCAGTTTATCGTCCTGGTTGAGCCCGAGCACCGGGGAGCTGTTTTTT.

The chain joins TRBV5-6 to TRBJ2-7, with a weak D call TRBD1 (5 bases). The CDR3 totals 14 residues. In germline, CDR1 is SGHDT, CDR2 YYEEEE. The V end lost 1 base, the J end lost 3 bases, and 11 bases lay between the germline ends. For the CDR3, the DNA is TGTGCCAGCAGCTTGAACAGGTTACTCTACGAGCAGTACTTC. It yields the protein CASSLNRLLYEQYF. Full variable domain (remainder filled in from reference TRBV5-6 and TRBJ2-7): DAGVTQSPTHLIKTRGQQVTLRCSPKSGHDTVSWYQQALGQGPQFIFQYYEEEERQRGNFPDRFSGHQFPNYSSELNVNALLLGDSALYLCASSLNRLLYEQYFGPGTRLTVT.

This clonotype appeared many times. The V call is TRBV5-5, the J call TRBJ2-7, with D possibly being TRBD1 (6 bases). V was trimmed by 0 bases and J by 1 base, leaving 11 bases between them. The CDR3 is 15 amino acids. Germline V lookup: CDR1 SGHKS, CDR2 YYEKEE (reference sequence). This chain's CDR3 is CASSLEQGASYEQYF. CDR3 sequence (DNA): TGTGCCAGCAGCTTGGAACAGGGTGCTTCCTACGAGCAGTACTTC.

The table lists this clonotype with a few counts. The V gene is TRBV5-1, the J gene TRBJ2-3; 8 nucleotides line up with TRBD1. CDR3 length equals 13 residues. Trimming cost V 7 bases and J 0 bases; bases outside gene matches: 1. Germline V gene data show CDR1 as SGHRS and CDR2 as YFSETQ. The CDR3 nucleotides are TGCGCCAGCTGGACAGGGAGCACAGATACGCAGTATTTT. Its protein product is CASWTGSTDTQYF.

This clonotype was observed a few times. V is TRBV24-1 and J is TRBJ2-1; possible D gene TRBD1, 6 bases. V lost 4 bases to trimming and J lost 6 bases, with 18 bases between them. Per germline, CDR1 KGHDR and CDR2 SFDVKD. The CDR3 is made up of 16 amino acids. Here the CDR3 DNA reads TGTGCCACCAGTGAAACCGTACGGAGCAGGGGCAATGAGCAGTTCTTC. It codes for CATSETVRSRGNEQFF.

The table lists this clonotype with a few counts. The V and J genes are TRBV18 and TRBJ2-7; weak D call: TRBD2 (6 bases). CDR3 length: 14 residues. Trimming stripped 3 bases from V and 5 bases from J, with 14 bases between. Germline values: CDR1 KGHSH, CDR2 LQKENI. CDR3 bases: TGTGCCAGCTCACCGTGGAGCGGGTCGGACGAGCAGTACTTC. It is translated as CASSPWSGSDEQYF.

The rearrangement uses TRBV12-3 or TRBV12-4 and TRBJ2-4; TRBD1 might be the D (5 bases). This CDR3 is 14 amino acids long. V shed 3 bases and J shed 8 bases, with 14 bases lying between them. In DNA, the CDR3 is TGTGCCAGCAGTTTCTCCAGGGTCGGTGACATTCAGTACTTC. Translation: CASSFSRVGDIQYF.

This clonotype was recorded a few times. J is TRBJ2-4 and V is TRBV11-2, with 10 bases that match TRBD1. Germline values: CDR1 SGHAT, CDR2 FQNNGV. V lost 6 bases, J lost 2 bases, and 19 bases stayed unmatched. This CDR3 contains 20 residues. The CDR3: CASRLRDRGGGDLPKNIQYF. The CDR3 DNA follows: TGTGCCAGCAGATTACGGGACAGGGGAGGGGGTGACCTACCCAAAAACATTCAGTACTTC.

This clonotype was detected many times. V is TRBV29-1 and J is TRBJ2-1; TRBD2 might be the D (6 bases). The germline V and J ends were trimmed by 3 bases and 0 bases, with 6 bases remaining between them. The CDR3 loop spans 13 amino acids. CDR1 and CDR2 (germline): SQVTM, ANQGSEA. CDR3 in DNA: TGCAGCGTTGAGGGGGGCTCCTACAATGAGCAGTTCTTC. Translating it yields CSVEGGSYNEQFF.

This chain links TRBV6-1 with TRBJ2-2; 7 bases agree with TRBD1. Trimming at V came to 2 bases and at J to 1 base, leaving 4 bases not matched to a gene. The germline V gene encodes CDR1 MNHNS and CDR2 SASEGT. This CDR3 contains 16 residues. The CDR3 is CASSEPGQMNTGELFF. For the CDR3, the DNA is TGTGCCAGCAGTGAACCGGGACAGATGAACACCGGGGAGCTGTTTTTT.

In its sample, this clonotype was seen a few times. In DNA form, the CDR3 reads TGCAGCGTTGCTGGACAGGGAAACACCGGGGAGCTGTTTTTT. Protein: CSVAGQGNTGELFF. V and J are TRBV29-1 and TRBJ2-2; 8 bases are shared with TRBD1. CDR3 length: 14 amino acids. V trimming: 4 bases; J trimming: 2 bases; junction bases outside the gene matches: 3. The germline gives CDR1 SQVTM, CDR2 ANQGSEA.

V gene TRBV5-1 combines with J gene TRBJ2-2; D is unresolved. Trimming pared 0 bases from V and 1 base from J, leaving 7 bases between. This CDR3 is built from 15 residues. Germline lookup yields CDR1 SGHRS and CDR2 YFSETQ. CDR3 nucleotides: TGCGCCAGCAGCTTGGATCGTCAGAACACCGGGGAGCTGTTTTTT. It codes for CASSLDRQNTGELFF.

A few counts support this clonotype. This CDR3 is CASSLLPPAAEDTQYF. Here the CDR3 DNA reads TGTGCCAGCAGCCTACTCCCGCCGGCGGCCGAAGATACGCAGTATTTT. The chain uses TRBV7-9 and TRBJ2-3; D unresolved. Germline V gene lookup returns CDR1 SEHNR and CDR2 FQNEAQ (reference sequence). The CDR3 consists of 16 residues. V was shortened by 5 bases and J by 5 bases, with 20 bases between the two germline ends.

There are many counts of this clonotype. A junction end diverges from the germline sequence, so it may reflect a read error. V gene TRBV5-1 combines with J gene TRBJ2-5; a possible D gene is TRBD2 (5 bases). Looked up from germline, CDR1 is SGHRS and CDR2 is YFSETQ. This CDR3 is 14 amino acids long. In nucleotides, the CDR3 is TGTGCCAGCAGCTTAGGAGGCAGCCAAGAGACCCAGTACTTC. Its protein product is CASSLGGSQETQYF. Using reference TRBV5-1 and TRBJ2-5 for the parts outside the CDR3, the full variable domain is KAGVTQTPRYLIKTRGQQVTLSCSPISGHRSVSWYQQTPGQGLQFLFEYFSETQRNKGNFPGRFSGRQFSNSRSEMNVSTLELGDSALYLCASSLGGSQETQYFGPGTRLLVL.

This clonotype was detected ten times or more. The chain recombines TRBV4-3 with TRBJ2-7; D is unclear. Trimming removed 0 bases from V and 3 bases from J, with 9 bases in between. The CDR3 runs to 14 residues. Germline V CDR1 and CDR2: LGHNA, YSLEER. This CDR3 is CASSQDLGSYEQYF. In DNA form, the CDR3 reads TGCGCCAGCAGCCAAGATCTTGGTAGCTACGAGCAGTACTTC.